Presented here are 3 T cell receptor beta chains from one specimen sequenced in a study of blood T cell repertoires in COVID-19. Sequencing was performed with immunoSEQ multiplex PCR; in TCRdb, only in-frame clones are kept and a portion is missing. The data show 150,000 to 200,000 clones, around 91% seen once. The specimen was PBMCs or T cells enriched from blood (not recorded which). These receptors originate from a young woman who had recovered from COVID-19.

The table lists this clone with a few counts. J is TRBJ2-7 and V is TRBV19; TRBD1 matches 8 bases. The germline CDR1 and CDR2 sequences are LNHDA and SQIVND (reference sequence). The CDR3 is 15 amino acids. With 3 bases clipped from V and 2 bases from J, the junction kept 6 bases outside the gene matches. CDR3 bases: TGTGCCAGTAGTATCAGGGGGCCTTCTCCCTACGAGCAGTACTTC. Translation: CASSIRGPSPYEQYF.

V and J are TRBV4-2 and TRBJ2-2; 13 bases are a match to TRBD2. J was trimmed by 7 bases and V by 0 bases; bases with no gene match: 8. Germline assignment: CDR1 LGHNA and CDR2 YNFKEQ. This CDR3 region has 18 residues. CDR3 sequence: CASSQDGTSGNWGGELFF. The CDR3 DNA reads as TGTGCCAGCAGCCAAGACGGGACTAGCGGGAACTGGGGCGGGGAGCTGTTTTTT.

The rearrangement joins TRBV5-3 to TRBJ2-1; the D call may be TRBD1 or TRBD2 (6 bases each). TRBV5-3 falls under the ORF class, with uncertain function. Between the trimmed V and J ends, which lost 4 bases and 5 bases, there was a span of 13 bases. The CDR3 is 14 amino acids. In DNA, the CDR3 is TGTGCCAGAAGCCTGGGGGGCAGGGACAATGAGCAGTTCTTC. It is translated as CARSLGGRDNEQFF.